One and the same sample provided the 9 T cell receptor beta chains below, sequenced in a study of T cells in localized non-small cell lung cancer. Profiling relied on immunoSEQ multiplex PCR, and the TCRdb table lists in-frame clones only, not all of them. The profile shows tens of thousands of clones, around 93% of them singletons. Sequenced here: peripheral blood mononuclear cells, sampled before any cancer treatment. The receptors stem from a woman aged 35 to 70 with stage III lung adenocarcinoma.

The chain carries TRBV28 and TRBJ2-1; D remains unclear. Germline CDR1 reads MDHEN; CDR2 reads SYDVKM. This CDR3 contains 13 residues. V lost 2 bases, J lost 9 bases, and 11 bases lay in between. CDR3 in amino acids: CASSLMAMREQFF. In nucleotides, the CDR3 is TGTGCCAGCAGTTTAATGGCGATGCGTGAGCAGTTCTTC.

DNA for the CDR3: TGCGCCAGCAGTGAGTCGGGGGGCCGGACGGAGACCCAGTACTTC. This encodes CASSESGGRTETQYF. The chain carries TRBV10-2 and TRBJ2-5; possibly TRBD1 or TRBD2 for D (6 bases each). Germline CDR1 and CDR2: WSHSY and SAAADI. This CDR3 spans 15 amino acids. V was trimmed by 0 bases and J by 5 bases, leaving 13 bases between them.

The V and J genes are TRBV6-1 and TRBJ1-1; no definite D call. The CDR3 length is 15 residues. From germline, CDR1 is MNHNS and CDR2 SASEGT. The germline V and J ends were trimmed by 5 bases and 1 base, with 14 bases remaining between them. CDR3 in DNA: TGTGCCAGCAGTCTTCGGAGGAGGACGAACACTGAAGCTTTCTTT. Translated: CASSLRRRTNTEAFF.

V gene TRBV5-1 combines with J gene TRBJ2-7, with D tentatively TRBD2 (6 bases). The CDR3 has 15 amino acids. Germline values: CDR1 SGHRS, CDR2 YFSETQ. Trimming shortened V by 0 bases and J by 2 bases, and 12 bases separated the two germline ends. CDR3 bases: TGCGCCAGCAGCTTGGACGGGGGAAGTACCTACGAGCAGTACTTC. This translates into CASSLDGGSTYEQYF.

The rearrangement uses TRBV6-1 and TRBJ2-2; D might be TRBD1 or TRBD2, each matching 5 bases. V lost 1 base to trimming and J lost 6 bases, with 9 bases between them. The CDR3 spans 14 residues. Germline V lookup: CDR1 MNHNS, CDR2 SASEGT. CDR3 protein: CASSEGGLAGELFF. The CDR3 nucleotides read TGTGCCAGCAGTGAAGGGGGGTTGGCCGGGGAGCTGTTTTTT.

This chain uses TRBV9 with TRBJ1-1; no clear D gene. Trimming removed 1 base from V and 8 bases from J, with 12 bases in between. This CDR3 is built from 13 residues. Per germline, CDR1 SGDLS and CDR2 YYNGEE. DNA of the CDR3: TGTGCCAGCAGCGTATTGGAGTCGTCGGAAGCTTTCTTT. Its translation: CASSVLESSEAFF.

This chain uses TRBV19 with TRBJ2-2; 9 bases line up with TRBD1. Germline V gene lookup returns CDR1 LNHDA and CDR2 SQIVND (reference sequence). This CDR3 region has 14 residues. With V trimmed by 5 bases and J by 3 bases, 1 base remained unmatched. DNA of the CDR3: TGTGCCAGTAGTTGGACAGGGGACACCGGGGAGCTGTTTTTT. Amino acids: CASSWTGDTGELFF. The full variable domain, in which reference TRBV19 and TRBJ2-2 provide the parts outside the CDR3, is DGGITQSPKYLFRKEGQNVTLSCEQNLNHDAMYWYRQDPGQGLRLIYYSQIVNDFQKGDIAEGYSVSREKKESFPLTVTSAQKNPTAFYLCASSWTGDTGELFFGEGSRLTVL.

The CDR3 spells CASSLDGRPLDTQYF. CDR3 in DNA: TGTGCCAGCAGCTTAGATGGGCGGCCTCTAGATACGCAGTATTTT. The V and J genes are TRBV7-6 and TRBJ2-3; D gene unclear. Trimming took 1 base from V and 5 from J, leaving 13 bases between them. CDR3 length equals 15 residues. Germline-derived CDR1 and CDR2 are SGHVS and FNYEAQ.

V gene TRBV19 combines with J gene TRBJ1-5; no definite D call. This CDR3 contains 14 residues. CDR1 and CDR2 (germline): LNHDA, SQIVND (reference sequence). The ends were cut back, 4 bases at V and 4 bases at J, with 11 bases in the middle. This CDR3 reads CASSTNDGNQPQHF. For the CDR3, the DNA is TGTGCCAGTAGTACCAACGACGGTAATCAGCCCCAGCATTTT.